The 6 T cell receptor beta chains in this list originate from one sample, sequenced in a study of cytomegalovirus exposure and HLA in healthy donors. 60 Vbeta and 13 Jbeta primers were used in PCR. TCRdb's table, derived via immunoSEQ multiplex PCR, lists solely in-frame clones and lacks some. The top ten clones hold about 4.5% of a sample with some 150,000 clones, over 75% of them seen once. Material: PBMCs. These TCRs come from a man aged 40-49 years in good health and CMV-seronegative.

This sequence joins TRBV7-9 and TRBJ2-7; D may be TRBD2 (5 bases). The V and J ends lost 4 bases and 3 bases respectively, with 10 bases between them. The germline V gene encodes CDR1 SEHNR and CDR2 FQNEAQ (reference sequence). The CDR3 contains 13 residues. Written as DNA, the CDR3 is TGTGCCAGCAGCTCCGACTACTTCTACGAGCAGTACTTC. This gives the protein CASSSDYFYEQYF. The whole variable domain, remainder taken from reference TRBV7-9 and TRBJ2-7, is DTGVSQNPRHKITKRGQNVTFRCDPISEHNRLYWYRQTLGQGPEFLTYFQNEAQLEKSRLLSDRFSAERPKGSFSTLEIQRTEQGDSAMYLCASSSDYFYEQYFGPGTRLTVT.

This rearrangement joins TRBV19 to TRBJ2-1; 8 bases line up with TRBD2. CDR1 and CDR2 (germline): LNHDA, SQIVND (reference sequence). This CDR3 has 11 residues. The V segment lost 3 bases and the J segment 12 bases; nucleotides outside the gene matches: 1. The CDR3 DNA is TGTGCCAGTAGTATTGCGGGGGGGCAGTTCTTC. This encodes CASSIAGGQFF.

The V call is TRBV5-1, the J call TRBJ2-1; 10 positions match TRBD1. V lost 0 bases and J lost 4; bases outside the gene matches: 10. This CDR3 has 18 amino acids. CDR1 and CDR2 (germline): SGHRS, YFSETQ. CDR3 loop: CASSLGGQGRIGYNEQFF. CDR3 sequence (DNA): TGCGCCAGCAGCTTGGGGGGACAGGGGAGAATAGGTTACAATGAGCAGTTCTTC.

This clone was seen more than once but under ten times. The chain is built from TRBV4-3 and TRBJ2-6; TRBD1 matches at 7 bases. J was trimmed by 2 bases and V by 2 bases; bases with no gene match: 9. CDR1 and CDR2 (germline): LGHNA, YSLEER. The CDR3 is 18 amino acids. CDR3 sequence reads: CASSQRLQGVAGANVLTF. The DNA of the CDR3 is TGCGCCAGCAGCCAACGGCTGCAGGGGGTCGCTGGGGCCAACGTCCTGACTTTC.

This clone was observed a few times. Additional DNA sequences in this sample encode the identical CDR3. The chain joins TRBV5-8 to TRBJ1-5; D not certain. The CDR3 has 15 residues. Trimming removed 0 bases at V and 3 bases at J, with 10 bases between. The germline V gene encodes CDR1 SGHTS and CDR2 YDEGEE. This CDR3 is CASSLGGPPNQPQHF. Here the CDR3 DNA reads TGTGCCAGCAGCTTGGGAGGGCCTCCCAATCAGCCCCAGCATTTT.

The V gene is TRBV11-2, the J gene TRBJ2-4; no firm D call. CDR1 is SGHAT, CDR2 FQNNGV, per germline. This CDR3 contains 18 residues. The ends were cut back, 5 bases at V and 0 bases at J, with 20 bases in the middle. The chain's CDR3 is CASSPINHRTLAKNIQYF. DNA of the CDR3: TGTGCCAGCAGCCCAATTAACCACAGAACCCTAGCCAAAAACATTCAGTACTTC.